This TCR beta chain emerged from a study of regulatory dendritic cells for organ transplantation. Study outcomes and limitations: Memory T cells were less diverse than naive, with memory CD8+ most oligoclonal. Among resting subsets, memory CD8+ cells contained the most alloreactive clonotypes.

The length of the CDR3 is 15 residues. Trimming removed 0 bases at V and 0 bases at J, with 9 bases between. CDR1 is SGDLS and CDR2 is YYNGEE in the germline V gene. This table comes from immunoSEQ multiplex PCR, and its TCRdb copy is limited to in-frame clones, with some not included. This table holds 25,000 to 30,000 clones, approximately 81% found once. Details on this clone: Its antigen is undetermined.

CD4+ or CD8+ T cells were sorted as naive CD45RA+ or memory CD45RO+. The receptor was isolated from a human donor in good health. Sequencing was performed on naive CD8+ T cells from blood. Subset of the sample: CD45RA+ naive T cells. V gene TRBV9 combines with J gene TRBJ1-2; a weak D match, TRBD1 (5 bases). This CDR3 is CASSVARGANYGYTF. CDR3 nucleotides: TGTGCCAGCAGCGTAGCCCGGGGGGCTAACTATGGCTACACCTTC.